Described below is a single T cell receptor beta chain sequence and its context. Its specificity is unknown. One entry per CDR3 protein, called by TCRdb with MiXCR from the RT-PCR reads. The data show about 780,000 distinct CDR3 sequences, about 18% seen once. The data were taken from a study of response to subunit inactivated influenza vaccine. Study-wide findings and caveats: Authors proposed each seasonal influenza vaccination draws in few new T cells.

The sample in question was PBMCs from blood, obtained more than 4 days after vaccination. The clonotype originates from a man aged 45-65 years who received an inactivated influenza vaccine.

CDR3 loop: CSASPTARETQYF. The DNA of the CDR3 is TGCAGTGCTAGTCCTACAGCGAGGGAGACCCAGTACTTC. The J gene is TRBJ2-5, the V gene TRBV20-1; the D is unclear. The germline V and J ends were trimmed by 3 bases and 5 bases, with 13 bases remaining between them. The CDR3 is made up of 13 amino acids. Per germline, CDR1 DFQATT and CDR2 SNEGSKA (reference sequence).